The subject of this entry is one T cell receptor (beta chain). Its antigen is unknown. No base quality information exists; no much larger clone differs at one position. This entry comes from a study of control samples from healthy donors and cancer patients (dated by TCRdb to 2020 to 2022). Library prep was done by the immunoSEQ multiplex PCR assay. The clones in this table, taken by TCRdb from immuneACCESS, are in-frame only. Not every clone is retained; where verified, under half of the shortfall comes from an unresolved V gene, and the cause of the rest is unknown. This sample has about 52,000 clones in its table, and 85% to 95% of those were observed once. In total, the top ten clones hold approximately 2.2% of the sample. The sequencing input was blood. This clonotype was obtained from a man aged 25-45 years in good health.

The bases read TGTGCCAGTAGTATCGGGTCGGGAGGGCCCTACGAGCAGTACTTC. This encodes CASSIGSGGPYEQYF. The V and J segments used are TRBV19 and TRBJ2-7, with 8 bases in between that match TRBD2. The V end gives up 3 bases and the J end 2 bases, leaving 6 bases in the junction not matched to a gene. In the germline V gene (reference sequence), CDR1 corresponds to LNHDA and CDR2 to SQIVND. The CDR3 contains 15 residues, cysteine and phenylalanine counted. Just CDR3 DNA is preserved here, 45 bases in frame from base 1.